The T cell receptor (beta chain) under discussion was sequenced for a study of CD8+ T cells in alopecia areata (dated by TCRdb to 2016 to 2019). Looking at the study overall: The study used high-throughput TCRbeta sequencing to examine T cell clonal expansion in alopecia areata, in both the C3H/HeJ mouse model and human patients. Clonality in the scalp was compared among normal scalp (n=4), patchy alopecia areata scalp (n=8), and alopecia totalis/universalis scalp (n=8). TCRbeta CDR3 regions were amplified by immunoSEQ multiplex PCR using 35 Vbeta forward and 13 Jbeta reverse primers. The RNA source kit depended on sample type: the PAXgene miRNA kit for fixed scalp, the miRNeasy kit for PBMCs, and the RNeasy kit for mouse skin. On the human side, TCRbeta sequencing was run on scalp tissue and on sorted CD4+ and CD8+ peripheral blood T cells from healthy controls and from alopecia areata patients with either patchy or totalis/universalis disease.

After PBMCs were isolated by density centrifugation and stained for CD3, CD4 and CD8, a FACSAria was used to sort CD4+ and CD8+ T cells. Scalp biopsies and blood samples were obtained from unaffected controls. The protocol used for the library was the immunoSEQ multiplex PCR assay. For TCR sequencing, RNA was extracted from every sample and reverse transcribed into cDNA to serve as template. First-strand cDNA was synthesized with SuperScript III using a 2:1 mix of oligo-dT and random hexamers. Amplification bias was assessed with a synthetic immune receptor repertoire, and residual bias was removed computationally. In the original analysis: After raw reads were preprocessed to remove errors, the CDR3 was defined following IMGT conventions as running from the conserved cysteine to phenylalanine. Clonality was calculated as 1 minus Shannon entropy normalized by log2 of the number of productive unique TCRs. Whether each scalp clone was CD4 or CD8 was inferred by checking scalp TCRbeta sequences against the CD4 and CD8 repertoires from sorted blood. Imported from immuneACCESS, the table was reduced by TCRdb to in-frame sequences with V and J called. These copies leave out some clones; in studies compared against another copy, an unresolved V gene accounts for under half, and the cause of the remainder is not known. The V and J calls and the clone size are those of that table, but D and trimming were determined from the DNA. The sample table shows 150,000 to 200,000 clones, and roughly 60% are seen once. The top ten constitute approximately 4.3% of the sample.

In the case of this clone: Its antigen specificity is not known. A junction end diverges from the germline sequence, so it may reflect a read error.

Findings and caveats that apply to the study as a whole: Compared with normal scalp, lesional scalp had higher clonality and more expanded CD8+ clones, particularly in alopecia totalis/universalis, a pattern that suggests antigenic drive. TCR sequences shared between patients were less clear than in mice, possibly partly because of HLA diversity in the patient population. Scalp TCR repertoire analysis is complicated because resident alphabeta T cells in normal human skin are also sequenced, whereas mouse skin is dominated by gammadelta T cells.

Sequencing was done on a sample of CD4+ T cells sorted from blood. The origin of this receptor is a human donor in good health.

The nucleotides read TGTGCCAACAGCTTAGGGGGGGCTTCTGGGGCCAACGTCCTGACTTTC. This encodes CANSLGGASGANVLTF. The chain employs TRBV7-8 and TRBJ2-6, with TRBD2 perhaps the D gene, on 7 matching bases. The germline V gene encodes CDR1 SGHVS and CDR2 FQNEAQ. From its cysteine to its phenylalanine, the CDR3 spans 16 amino acids. Kept here is only the CDR3 DNA, which spans 48 bases and is read in frame from base 1.